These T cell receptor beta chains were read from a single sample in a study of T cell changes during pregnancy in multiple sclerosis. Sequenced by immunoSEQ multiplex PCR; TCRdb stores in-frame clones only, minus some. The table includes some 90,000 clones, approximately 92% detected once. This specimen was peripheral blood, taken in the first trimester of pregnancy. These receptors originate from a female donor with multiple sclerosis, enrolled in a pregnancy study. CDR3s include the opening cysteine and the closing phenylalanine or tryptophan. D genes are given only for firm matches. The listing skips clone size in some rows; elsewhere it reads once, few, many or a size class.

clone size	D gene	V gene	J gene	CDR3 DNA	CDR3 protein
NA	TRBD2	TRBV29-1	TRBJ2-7	TGCAGCGTGGCGGGAGCGGACGAGCAGTACTTC	CSVAGADEQYF
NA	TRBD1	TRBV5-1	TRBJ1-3	TGCGCCAGCAGCTTGGGGACAGGGATTTCTGGAAACACCATATATTTT	CASSLGTGISGNTIYF
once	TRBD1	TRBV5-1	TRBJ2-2	TGCGCCAGCTCCGGACAGGGGTACACCGGGGAGCTGTTTTTT	CASSGQGYTGELFF
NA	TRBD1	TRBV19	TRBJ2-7	TGTGCCAGTAGTCCCGGGACAGACTACGAGCAGTACTTC	CASSPGTDYEQYF
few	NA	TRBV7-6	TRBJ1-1	TGTGCCAGCAGCTTATATGGCGGCACTGAAGCTTTCTTT	CASSLYGGTEAFF
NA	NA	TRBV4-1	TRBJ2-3	TGCGCCAGCAGCCAAGATGGTCTGGGAGGAGATACGCAGTATTTT	CASSQDGLGGDTQYF
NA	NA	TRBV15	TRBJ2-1	TGTGCCACCAGCAGAGATTTACTCAATGAGCAGTTCTTC	CATSRDLLNEQFF
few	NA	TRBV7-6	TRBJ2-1	TGTGCCAGCAGCCCAGCGGTAAACCTCGGAGGTGAGCAGTTCTTC	CASSPAVNLGGEQFF
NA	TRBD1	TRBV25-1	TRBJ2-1	TGTGCCAGCAGGGCATTCGGGACAGCCTCCTACAATGAGCAGTTCTTC	CASRAFGTASYNEQFF
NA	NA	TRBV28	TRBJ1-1	TGTGCCAGCAGAACCAGGGGTATGAGAATCGAAGCTTTCTTT	CASRTRGMRIEAFF
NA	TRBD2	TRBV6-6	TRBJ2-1	TGTGCCAGCACCTACCACCCAGCGGGAGGGAATGAGCAGTTCTTC	CASTYHPAGGNEQFF
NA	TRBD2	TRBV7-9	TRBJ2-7	TGTGCCAGCAGCTCCACACGGACTAGCGGGGGTACCTACGAGCAGTACTTC	CASSSTRTSGGTYEQYF
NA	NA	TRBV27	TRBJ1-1	TGTGCCAGCAGTTTATCAGGGGGCACTGAAGCTTTCTTT	CASSLSGGTEAFF
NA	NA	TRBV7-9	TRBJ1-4	TGTGCCAGCAGCCCAACATGGGAAAAACTGTTTTTT	CASSPTWEKLFF
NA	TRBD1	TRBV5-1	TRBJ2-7	TGCGCCAGCGGCGCGAGACAGGGTTCCGAGCAGTACTTC	CASGARQGSEQYF
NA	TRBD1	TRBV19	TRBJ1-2	TGTGCCAGTAGTGGGGGACAGTGGGACTATGGCTACACCTTC	CASSGGQWDYGYTF
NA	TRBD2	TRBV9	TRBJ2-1	TGTGCCAGCAGCGTTTCCCTTGGACTAGCAAATGAGCAGTTCTTC	CASSVSLGLANEQFF
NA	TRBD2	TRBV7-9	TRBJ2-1	TGTGCCAGCAGCCCGTCTGTAAGGGCTAGCGGGGAAACTTACAATGAGCAGTTCTTC	CASSPSVRASGETYNEQFF
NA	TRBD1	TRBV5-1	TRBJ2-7	TGCGCCAGCAGCCCACCCGGGACAGGGGGATACGAGCAGTACTTC	CASSPPGTGGYEQYF
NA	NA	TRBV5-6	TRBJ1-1	TGTGCCAGCAGCTTAACACGCGGAAGAAAACTCAAGGAAGCTTTCTTT	CASSLTRGRKLKEAFF
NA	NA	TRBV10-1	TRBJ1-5	TGCGCCAGCAGCCTCCTCCCCTCCCCCAATCAGCCCCAGCATTTT	CASSLLPSPNQPQHF
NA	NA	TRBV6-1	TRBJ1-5	TGTGCCAGCATGGGGCAGGGATCCGTCAATCAGCCCCAGCATTTT	CASMGQGSVNQPQHF